This T cell receptor (beta chain) was captured in a study of CD8+ T cells in alopecia areata. Study overall: Oral tofacitinib, 5 to 10 mg twice daily, was given in an open-label trial.

General study findings and limits: Among the 100 top clones, expanded CD8+ clones, like scalp clonality, were significantly decreased by tofacitinib. Higher clonality and more expanded CD8+ clones appeared in lesional than normal scalp. Scalp and blood retained many expanded lesional clones during tofacitinib.

The sample's treatment: oral pan-JAK inhibitor, 5-10 mg twice daily. Extraction of RNA preceded its reverse transcription into cDNA, which served as the sequencing template. The method was immunoSEQ multiplex PCR; TCRdb's version includes in-frame clones alone and lacks a portion of them. This sample has 150,000 to 200,000 clones, with 50% to 65% found just once. For this clone: Antigen unknown.

Trimming cost V 4 bases and J 0 bases, with 21 bases left between them. The CDR3 has 17 residues. Germline V lookup: CDR1 SQVTM, CDR2 ANQGSEA. This sequence joins TRBV29-1 and TRBJ2-5; no firm D call. The material sequenced was CD8+ T cells sorted from blood, taken at week 24, from a patient treated with tofacitinib. The TCR comes from a human donor with alopecia areata. CDR3 DNA: TGCAGCGTTGGGGTGACGGTCGACTCCCCACACCAAGAGACCCAGTACTTC. Protein sequence: CSVGVTVDSPHQETQYF.